Described below is a single T cell receptor (beta chain) sequence and its context. How the authors handled the data: Cell counts per sample came from amplifying reference gene primers. Some clones are missing from TCRdb's copy, which holds only in-frame ones; the method was immunoSEQ multiplex PCR. The DNA gave D and trimming, while V, J and clone size come from that table. The table lists 150,000 to 200,000 clones, roughly 81% of them singletons. This sample stems from a study of blood T cell repertoires in COVID-19. Across the study: Whether acute or convalescent, the COVID-19 samples came from the United States, Italy and Spain. PBMCs, B-cell-depleted T cells, or T cells were the source of the cDNA or gDNA that made up the material.

Seattle cases were enrolled at active infection and followed longitudinally. The receptor comes from a woman aged 45 to 65 with COVID-19, enrolled during active disease. The sample consisted of peripheral blood.

The DNA of the CDR3 is TGTGCCTGGAGTGTAAGTTACCGGGGAGGAAACACCATATATTTT. As protein: CAWSVSYRGGNTIYF. The chain has TRBV30 and TRBJ1-3; the D is unclear. The germline V gene encodes CDR1 GTSNPN and CDR2 SVGIG (reference sequence). V was cut by 0 bases and J by 4 bases, with 13 bases left in between. This CDR3 is built from 15 residues.